The source of this TCR beta chain is a study of cytomegalovirus exposure and HLA in healthy donors. Findings and limits, study-wide: TCR beta V segments were, for the most part, productive about 87% or about 30% of the time in an earlier analysis.

About this clone itself: The antigen remains unidentified.

The PCR employed 60 Vbeta primers together with 13 Jbeta primers. Sequencing was performed with immunoSEQ multiplex PCR; in TCRdb, only in-frame clones are kept and a portion is missing. Among fewer than 100,000 clones listed, 80% were seen once. Sequenced material: PBMCs. The TCR comes from a male donor in good health and CMV-seronegative.

Here the CDR3 reads CASSQDTSPGEQYF. For the CDR3, the DNA is TGTGCCAGCAGCCAAGACACTTCTCCGGGAGAGCAGTACTTC. The chain links TRBV14 to TRBJ2-7; tentatively, D is TRBD2 (5 bases). This CDR3 is 14 amino acids long. Germline V gives CDR1 SGHDN, CDR2 FVKESK. Trimming removed 0 bases from V and 7 bases from J, with 13 bases in between.